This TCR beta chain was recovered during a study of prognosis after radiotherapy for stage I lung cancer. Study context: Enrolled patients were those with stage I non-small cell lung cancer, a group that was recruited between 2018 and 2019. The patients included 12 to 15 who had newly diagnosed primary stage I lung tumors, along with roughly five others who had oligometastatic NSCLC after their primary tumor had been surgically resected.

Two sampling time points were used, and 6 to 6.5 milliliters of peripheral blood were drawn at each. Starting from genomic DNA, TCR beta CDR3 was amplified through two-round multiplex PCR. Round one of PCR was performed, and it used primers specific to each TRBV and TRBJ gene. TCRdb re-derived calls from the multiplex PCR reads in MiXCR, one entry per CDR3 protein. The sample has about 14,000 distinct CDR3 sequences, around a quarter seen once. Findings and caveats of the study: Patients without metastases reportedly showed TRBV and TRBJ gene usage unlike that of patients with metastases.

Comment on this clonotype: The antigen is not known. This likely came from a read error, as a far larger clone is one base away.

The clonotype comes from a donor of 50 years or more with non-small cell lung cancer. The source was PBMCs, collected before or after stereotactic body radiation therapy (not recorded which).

CDR3 sequence: CASSPPRQGGNYGYTF. The CDR3 DNA follows: TGTGCCAGCAGTCCCCCCCGACAGGGAGGTAACTATGGCTACACCTTC. V is TRBV28 and J is TRBJ1-2; 7 bases line up with TRBD1. With V trimmed by 5 bases and J by 1 base, 10 bases remained unmatched. Germline CDR1 and CDR2: MDHEN and SYDVKM. The CDR3 length is 16 residues.